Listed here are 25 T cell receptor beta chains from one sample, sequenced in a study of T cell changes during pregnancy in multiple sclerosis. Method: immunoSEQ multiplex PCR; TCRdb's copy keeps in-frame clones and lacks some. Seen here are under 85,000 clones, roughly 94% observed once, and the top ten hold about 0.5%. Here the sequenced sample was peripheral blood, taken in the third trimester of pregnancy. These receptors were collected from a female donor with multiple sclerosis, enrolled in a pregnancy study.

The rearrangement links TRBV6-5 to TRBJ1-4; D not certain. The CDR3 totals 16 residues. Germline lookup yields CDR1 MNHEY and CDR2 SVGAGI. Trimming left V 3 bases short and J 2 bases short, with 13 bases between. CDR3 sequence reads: CASSYRGTPTNEKLFF. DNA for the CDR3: TGTGCCAGCAGTTATCGGGGTACCCCCACTAATGAAAAACTGTTTTTT.

DNA for the CDR3: TGTGCCTGGTGGCGGCAGTCTTACTACGAGCAGTACTTC. This encodes CAWWRQSYYEQYF. V gene TRBV30 combines with J gene TRBJ2-7, with D unresolved. Between the trimmed V and J ends, which lost 5 bases and 3 bases, there was a span of 14 bases. The germline gives CDR1 GTSNPN, CDR2 SVGIG (reference sequence). This CDR3 region has 13 residues.

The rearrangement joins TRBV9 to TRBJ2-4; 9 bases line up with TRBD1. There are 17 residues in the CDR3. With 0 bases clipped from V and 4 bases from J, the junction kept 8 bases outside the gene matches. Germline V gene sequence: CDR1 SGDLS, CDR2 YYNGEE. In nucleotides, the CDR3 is TGTGCCAGCAGCGTAGACCCGGGACAGGGTGTGAAAAACATTCAGTACTTC. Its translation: CASSVDPGQGVKNIQYF. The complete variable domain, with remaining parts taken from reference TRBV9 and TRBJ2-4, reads DSGVTQTPKHLITATGQRVTLRCSPRSGDLSVYWYQQSLDQGLQFLIQYYNGEERAKGNILERFSAQQFPDLHSELNLSSLELGDSALYFCASSVDPGQGVKNIQYFGAGTRLSVL.

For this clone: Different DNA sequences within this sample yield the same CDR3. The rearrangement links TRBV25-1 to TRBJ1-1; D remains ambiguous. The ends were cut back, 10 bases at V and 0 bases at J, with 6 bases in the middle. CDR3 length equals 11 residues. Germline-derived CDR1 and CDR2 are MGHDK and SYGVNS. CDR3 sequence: CATVMNTEAFF. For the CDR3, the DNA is TGTGCCACCGTTATGAACACTGAAGCTTTCTTT.

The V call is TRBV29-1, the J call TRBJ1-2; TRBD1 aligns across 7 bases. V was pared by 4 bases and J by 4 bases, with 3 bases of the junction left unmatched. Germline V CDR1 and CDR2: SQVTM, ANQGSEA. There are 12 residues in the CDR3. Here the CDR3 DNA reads TGCAGCGTTGGGGACAGTCGCTATGGCTACACCTTC. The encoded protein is CSVGDSRYGYTF.

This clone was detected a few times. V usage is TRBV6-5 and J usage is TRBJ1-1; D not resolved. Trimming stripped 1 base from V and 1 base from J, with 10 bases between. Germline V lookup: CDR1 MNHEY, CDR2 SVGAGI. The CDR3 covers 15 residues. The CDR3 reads CASSYLAPQNTEAFF. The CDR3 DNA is TGTGCCAGCAGTTACTTGGCCCCACAGAACACTGAAGCTTTCTTT.

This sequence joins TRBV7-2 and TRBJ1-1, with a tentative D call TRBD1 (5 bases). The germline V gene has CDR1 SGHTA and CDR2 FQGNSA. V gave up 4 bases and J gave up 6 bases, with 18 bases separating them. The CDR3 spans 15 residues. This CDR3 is CASSWRPGIGAEAFF. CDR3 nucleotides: TGTGCCAGCAGCTGGCGACCAGGGATTGGGGCTGAAGCTTTCTTT.

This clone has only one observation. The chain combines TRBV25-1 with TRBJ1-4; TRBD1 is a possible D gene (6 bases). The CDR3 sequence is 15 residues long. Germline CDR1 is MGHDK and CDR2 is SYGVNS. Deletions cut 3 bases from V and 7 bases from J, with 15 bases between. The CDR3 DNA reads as TGTGCCAGCAGTGAGGCGGGCGGGGGCGGTGAAAAACTGTTTTTT. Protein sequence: CASSEAGGGGEKLFF.

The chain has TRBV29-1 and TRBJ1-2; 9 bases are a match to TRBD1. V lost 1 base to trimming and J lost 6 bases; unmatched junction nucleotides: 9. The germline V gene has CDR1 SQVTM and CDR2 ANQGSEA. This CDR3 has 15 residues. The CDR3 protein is CSVEALKGQGNGYTF. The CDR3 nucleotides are TGCAGCGTTGAAGCCCTAAAGGGACAGGGAAATGGCTACACCTTC.

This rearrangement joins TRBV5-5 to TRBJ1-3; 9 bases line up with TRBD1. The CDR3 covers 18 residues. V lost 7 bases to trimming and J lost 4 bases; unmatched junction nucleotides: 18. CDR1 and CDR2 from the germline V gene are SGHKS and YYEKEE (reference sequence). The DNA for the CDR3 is TGTGCCAGCGGCAGGGACAGGGTAATAGTCGGGGACGGAAACACCATATATTTT. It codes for CASGRDRVIVGDGNTIYF.

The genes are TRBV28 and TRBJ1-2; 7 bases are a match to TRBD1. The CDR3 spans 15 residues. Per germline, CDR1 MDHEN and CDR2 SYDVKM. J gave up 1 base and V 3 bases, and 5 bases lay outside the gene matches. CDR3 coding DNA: TGTGCCAGCAGTTTGGGACAGAAGTTTAACTATGGCTACACCTTC. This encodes CASSLGQKFNYGYTF.

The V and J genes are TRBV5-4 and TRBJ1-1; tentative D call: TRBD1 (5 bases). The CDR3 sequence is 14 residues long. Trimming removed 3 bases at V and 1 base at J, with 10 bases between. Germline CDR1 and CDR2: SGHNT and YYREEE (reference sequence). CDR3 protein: CASSWGRGNTEAFF. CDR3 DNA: TGTGCCAGCAGCTGGGGGAGGGGGAACACTGAAGCTTTCTTT. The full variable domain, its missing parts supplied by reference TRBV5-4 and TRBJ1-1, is ETGVTQSPTHLIKTRGQQVTLRCSSQSGHNTVSWYQQALGQGPQFIFQYYREEENGRGNFPPRFSGLQFPNYSSELNVNALELDDSALYLCASSWGRGNTEAFFGQGTRLTVV.

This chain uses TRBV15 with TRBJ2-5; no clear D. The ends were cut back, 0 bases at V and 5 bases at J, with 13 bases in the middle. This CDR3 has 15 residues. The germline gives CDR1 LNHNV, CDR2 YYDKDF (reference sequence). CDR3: CATSRDLGLWETQYF. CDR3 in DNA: TGTGCCACCAGCAGAGATCTCGGGTTGTGGGAGACCCAGTACTTC.

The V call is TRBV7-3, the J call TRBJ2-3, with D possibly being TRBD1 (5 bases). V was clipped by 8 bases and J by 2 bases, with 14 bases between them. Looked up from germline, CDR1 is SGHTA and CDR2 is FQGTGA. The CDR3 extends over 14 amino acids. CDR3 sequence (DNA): TGTGCCAGCTCGCCAGGGCAGTACACAGATACGCAGTATTTT. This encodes CASSPGQYTDTQYF.

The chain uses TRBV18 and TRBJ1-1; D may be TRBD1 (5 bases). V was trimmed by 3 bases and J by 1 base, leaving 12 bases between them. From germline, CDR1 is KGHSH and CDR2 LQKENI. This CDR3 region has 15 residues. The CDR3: CASSPRGGENTEAFF. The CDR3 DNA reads TGTGCCAGCTCACCTCGGGGAGGGGAGAACACTGAAGCTTTCTTT. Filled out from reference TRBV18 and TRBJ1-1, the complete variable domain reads NAGVMQNPRHLVRRRGQEARLRCSPMKGHSHVYWYRQLPEEGLKFMVYLQKENIIDESGMPKERFSAEFPKEGPSILRIQQVVRGDSAAYFCASSPRGGENTEAFFGQGTRLTVV.

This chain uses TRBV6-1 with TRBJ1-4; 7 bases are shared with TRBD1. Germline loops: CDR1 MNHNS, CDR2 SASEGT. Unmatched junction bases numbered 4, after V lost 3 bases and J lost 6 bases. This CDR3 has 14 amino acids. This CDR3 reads CASSDVRGDEKLFF. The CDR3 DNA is TGTGCCAGCAGTGATGTCAGGGGGGATGAAAAACTGTTTTTT.

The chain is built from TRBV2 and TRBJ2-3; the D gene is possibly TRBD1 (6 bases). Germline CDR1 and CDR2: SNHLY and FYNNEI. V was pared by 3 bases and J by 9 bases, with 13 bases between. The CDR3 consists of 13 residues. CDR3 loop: CASSEDSNQTQYF. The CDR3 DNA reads TGTGCCAGCAGTGAGGACAGCAATCAAACGCAGTATTTT.

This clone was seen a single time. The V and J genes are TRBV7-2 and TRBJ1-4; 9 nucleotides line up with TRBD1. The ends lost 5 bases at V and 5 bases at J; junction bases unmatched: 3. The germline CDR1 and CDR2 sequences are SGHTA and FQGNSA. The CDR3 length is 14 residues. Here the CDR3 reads CASSVGQGNEKLFF. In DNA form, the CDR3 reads TGTGCCAGCAGCGTCGGACAGGGGAATGAAAAACTGTTTTTT.

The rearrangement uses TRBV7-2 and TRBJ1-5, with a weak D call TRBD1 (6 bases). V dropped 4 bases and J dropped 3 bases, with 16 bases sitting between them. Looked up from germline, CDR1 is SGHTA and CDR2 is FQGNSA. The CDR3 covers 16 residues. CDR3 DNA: TGTGCCAGCAGCTCATTCGGCGCAGGGGCCAATCAGCCCCAGCATTTT. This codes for CASSSFGAGANQPQHF.

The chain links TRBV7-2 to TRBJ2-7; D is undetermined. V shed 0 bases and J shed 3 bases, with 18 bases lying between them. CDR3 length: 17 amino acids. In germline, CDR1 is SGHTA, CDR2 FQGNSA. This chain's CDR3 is CASSLAIGRSPVYEQYF. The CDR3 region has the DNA TGTGCCAGCAGCTTAGCTATAGGCAGGTCTCCCGTCTACGAGCAGTACTTC.

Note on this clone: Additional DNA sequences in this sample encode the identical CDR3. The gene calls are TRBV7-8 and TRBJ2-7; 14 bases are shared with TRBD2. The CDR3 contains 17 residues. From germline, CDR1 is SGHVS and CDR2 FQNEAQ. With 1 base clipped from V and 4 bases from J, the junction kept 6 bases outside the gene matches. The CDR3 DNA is TGTGCCAGCAGCTTAGGTGGACTAGCGGGGGGAGGATACGAGCAGTACTTC. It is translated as CASSLGGLAGGGYEQYF.

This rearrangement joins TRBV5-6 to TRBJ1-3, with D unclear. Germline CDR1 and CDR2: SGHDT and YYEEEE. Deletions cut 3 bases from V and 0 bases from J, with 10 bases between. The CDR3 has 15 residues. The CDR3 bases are TGTGCCAGCAGCTCCGAGGTGGGCTCTGGAAACACCATATATTTT. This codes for CASSSEVGSGNTIYF.

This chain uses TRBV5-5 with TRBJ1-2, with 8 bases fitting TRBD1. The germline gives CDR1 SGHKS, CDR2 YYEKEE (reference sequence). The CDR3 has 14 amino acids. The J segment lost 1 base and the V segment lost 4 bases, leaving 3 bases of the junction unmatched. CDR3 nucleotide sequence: TGTGCCAGCAGCAATACAGGGGGTAACTATGGCTACACCTTC. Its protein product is CASSNTGGNYGYTF.

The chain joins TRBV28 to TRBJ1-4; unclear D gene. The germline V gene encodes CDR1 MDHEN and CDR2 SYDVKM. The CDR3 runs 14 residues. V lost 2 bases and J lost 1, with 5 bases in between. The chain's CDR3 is CASSLPGTNEKLFF. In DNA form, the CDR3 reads TGTGCCAGCAGTTTACCGGGAACTAATGAAAAACTGTTTTTT. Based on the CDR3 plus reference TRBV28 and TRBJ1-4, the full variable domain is DVKVTQSSRYLVKRTGEKVFLECVQDMDHENMFWYRQDPGLGLRLIYFSYDVKMKEKGDIPEGYSVSREKKERFSLILESASTNQTSMYLCASSLPGTNEKLFFGSGTQLSVL.

CDR3 protein: CASSLTGMETQYF. The CDR3 coding sequence is TGTGCCAGCAGCTTGACAGGAATGGAGACCCAGTACTTC. The J gene is TRBJ2-5, the V gene TRBV5-8; the D gene is possibly TRBD1 (5 bases). Germline-derived CDR1 and CDR2 are SGHTS and YDEGEE. Trimming stripped 1 base from V and 5 bases from J, with 9 bases between. This CDR3 has 13 residues.